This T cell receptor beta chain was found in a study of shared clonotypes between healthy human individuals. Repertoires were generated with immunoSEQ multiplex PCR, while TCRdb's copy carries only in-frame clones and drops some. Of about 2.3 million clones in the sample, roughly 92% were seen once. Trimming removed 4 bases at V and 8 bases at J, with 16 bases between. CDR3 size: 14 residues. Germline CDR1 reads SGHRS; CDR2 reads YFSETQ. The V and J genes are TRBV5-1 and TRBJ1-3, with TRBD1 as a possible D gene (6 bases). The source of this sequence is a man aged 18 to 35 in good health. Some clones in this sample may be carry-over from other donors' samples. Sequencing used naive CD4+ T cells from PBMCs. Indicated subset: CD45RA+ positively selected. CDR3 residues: CASSTGTPRDTIYF. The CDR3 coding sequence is TGCGCCAGCAGCACCGGGACACCGCGGGACACCATATATTTT.